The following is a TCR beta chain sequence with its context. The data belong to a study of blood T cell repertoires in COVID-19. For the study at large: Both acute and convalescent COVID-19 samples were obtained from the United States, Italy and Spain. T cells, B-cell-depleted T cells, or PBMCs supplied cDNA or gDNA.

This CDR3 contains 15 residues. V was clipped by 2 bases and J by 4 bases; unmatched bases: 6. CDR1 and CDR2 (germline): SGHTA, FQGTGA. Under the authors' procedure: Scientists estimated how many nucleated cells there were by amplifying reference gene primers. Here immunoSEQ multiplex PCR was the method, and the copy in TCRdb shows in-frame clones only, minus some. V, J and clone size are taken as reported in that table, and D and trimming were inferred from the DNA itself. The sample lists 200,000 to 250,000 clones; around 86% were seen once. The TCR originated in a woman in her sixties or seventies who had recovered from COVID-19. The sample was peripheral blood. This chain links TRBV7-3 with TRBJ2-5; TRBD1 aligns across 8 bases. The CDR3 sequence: CASSLSQGAPETQYF. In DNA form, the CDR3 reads TGTGCCAGCAGCTTATCGCAGGGGGCCCCAGAGACCCAGTACTTC.